This entry is about one T cell receptor beta chain. The repertoire was sequenced with immunoSEQ multiplex PCR; TCRdb's copy has only in-frame clones and lacks some. The repertoire holds a few hundred thousand clones, with roughly 91% as singletons. The record originates from a study of blood T cell repertoires in COVID-19. CDR3 length: 15 residues. Germline V gives CDR1 SGHRS, CDR2 YFSETQ. Between the trimmed V and J ends, which lost 2 bases and 2 bases, there was a span of 11 bases. Material for sequencing was PBMCs or T cells enriched from blood (not recorded which). This clonotype was sampled from a man between 18 and 29 years old who had recovered from COVID-19. This sequence joins TRBV5-1 and TRBJ2-1; possibly TRBD2 for D (5 bases). In DNA, the CDR3 is TGCGCCAGCAGCTTAGGCGGGTACACCTACAATGAGCAGTTCTTC. This sequence encodes CASSLGGYTYNEQFF.